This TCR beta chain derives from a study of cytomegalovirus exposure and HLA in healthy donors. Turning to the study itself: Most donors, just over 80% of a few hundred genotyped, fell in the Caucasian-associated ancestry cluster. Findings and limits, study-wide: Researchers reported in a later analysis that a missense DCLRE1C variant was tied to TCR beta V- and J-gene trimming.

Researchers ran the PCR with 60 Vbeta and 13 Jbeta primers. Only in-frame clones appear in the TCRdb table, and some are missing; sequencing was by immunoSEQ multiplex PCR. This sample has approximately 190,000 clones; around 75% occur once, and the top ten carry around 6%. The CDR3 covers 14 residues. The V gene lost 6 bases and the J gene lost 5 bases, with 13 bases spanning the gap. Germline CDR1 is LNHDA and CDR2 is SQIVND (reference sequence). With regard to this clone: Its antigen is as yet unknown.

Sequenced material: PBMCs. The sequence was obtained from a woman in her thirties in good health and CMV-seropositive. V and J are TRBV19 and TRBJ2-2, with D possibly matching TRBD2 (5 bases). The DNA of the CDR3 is TGTGCCAGTAGGGAGGCTACTAAAACCGGGGAGCTGTTTTTT. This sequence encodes CASREATKTGELFF.